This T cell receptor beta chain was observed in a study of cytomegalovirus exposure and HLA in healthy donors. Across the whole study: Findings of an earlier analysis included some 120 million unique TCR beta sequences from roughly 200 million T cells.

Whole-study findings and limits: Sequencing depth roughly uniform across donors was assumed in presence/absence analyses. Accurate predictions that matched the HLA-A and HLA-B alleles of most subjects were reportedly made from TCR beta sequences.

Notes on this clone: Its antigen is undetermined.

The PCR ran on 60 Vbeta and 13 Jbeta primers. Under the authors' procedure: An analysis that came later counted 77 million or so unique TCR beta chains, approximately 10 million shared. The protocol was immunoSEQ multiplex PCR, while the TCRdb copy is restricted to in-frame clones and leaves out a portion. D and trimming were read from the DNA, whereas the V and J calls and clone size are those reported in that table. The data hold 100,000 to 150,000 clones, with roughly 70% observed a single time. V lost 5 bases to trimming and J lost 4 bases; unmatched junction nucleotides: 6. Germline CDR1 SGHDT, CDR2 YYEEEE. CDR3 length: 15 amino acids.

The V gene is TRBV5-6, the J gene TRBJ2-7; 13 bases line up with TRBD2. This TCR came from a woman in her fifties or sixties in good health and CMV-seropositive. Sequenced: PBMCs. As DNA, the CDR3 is TGTGCCAGCAGAACGGGACTAGCGGGATTGTACGAGCAGTACTTC. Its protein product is CASRTGLAGLYEQYF.